Reported below is one T cell receptor beta chain. There are 16 residues in the CDR3. Study processing details: Quantification of nucleated cells was approximated via reference gene primer amplification. Profiling relied on immunoSEQ multiplex PCR, and the TCRdb table lists in-frame clones only, not all of them. That table is the source of V, J and clone size, and D and trimming were worked out from the DNA. The data show around 13,000 clones, about 88% seen once. These data are taken from a study of blood T cell repertoires in COVID-19. Study at large: Donors in the United States, Italy and Spain gave samples during acute or convalescent COVID-19. PBMCs, B-cell-depleted T cells, or T cells were the source of the cDNA or gDNA that made up the material.

The V and J genes are TRBV21-1 and TRBJ2-7; the table assigns TRBD1, which was not confirmed against the DNA. TRBV21-1 is given as a pseudogene. The sequencing sample was made of peripheral blood. The sequence was collected from a human donor in a cohort sampled during active COVID-19. The CDR3 region is CASSKARRQGTYEQYF. CDR3 in DNA: TGTGCCAGCAGCAAAGCTAGGCGACAGGGGACCTACGAGCAGTACTTC.